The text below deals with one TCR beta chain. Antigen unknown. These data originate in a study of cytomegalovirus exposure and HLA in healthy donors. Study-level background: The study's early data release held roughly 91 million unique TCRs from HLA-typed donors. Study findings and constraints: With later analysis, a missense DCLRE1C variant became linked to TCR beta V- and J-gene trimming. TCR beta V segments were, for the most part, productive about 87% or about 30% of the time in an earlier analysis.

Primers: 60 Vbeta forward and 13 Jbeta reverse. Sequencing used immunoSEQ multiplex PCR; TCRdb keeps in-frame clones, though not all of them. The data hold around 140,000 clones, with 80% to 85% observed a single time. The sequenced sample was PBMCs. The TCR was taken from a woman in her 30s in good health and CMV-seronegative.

The CDR3 is CASSIARDFQETQYF. For the CDR3, the DNA is TGTGCCAGTAGTATAGCCCGAGACTTCCAAGAGACCCAGTACTTC. J is TRBJ2-5 and V is TRBV19; no reliable D call. Looked up from germline, CDR1 is LNHDA and CDR2 is SQIVND (reference sequence). Trimming took 1 base from V and 1 from J, leaving 10 bases between them. The CDR3 length is 15 residues.